One sample yielded the 14 T cell receptor beta chains listed below, sequenced in a study of CD8 T cells in ankylosing spondylitis. A single record per CDR3 protein comes from TCRdb applying MiXCR to the 5' RACE reads. The sample has fewer than 250,000 distinct CDR3 sequences, over 9.5% seen once. The sample taken for sequencing was blood, either unsorted or a sorted T cell fraction (not recorded which). These receptors all come from a male donor with ankylosing spondylitis or in good health (not recorded which).

This clonotype came up many times. J is TRBJ1-1 and V is TRBV20-1, with D perhaps matching TRBD1 (6 bases). The CDR3 spans 13 residues. Germline V gene sequence: CDR1 DFQATT, CDR2 SNEGSKA (reference sequence). V dropped 1 base and J dropped 3 bases, with 9 bases sitting between them. CDR3 nucleotide sequence: TGCAGTGCTAGAGGCCAGGGGCACACTGAAGCTTTCTTT. It translates to CSARGQGHTEAFF.

V usage is TRBV10-1 and J usage is TRBJ2-1; no firm D call. CDR3 length: 12 amino acids. V gave up 3 bases and J gave up 7 bases, with 7 bases separating them. Per the germline V gene, CDR1 is WNHNN and CDR2 is SYGVQD (reference sequence). In nucleotides, the CDR3 is TGCGCCAGCAGTGACCTCTTGAATGAGCAGTTCTTC. The encoded protein is CASSDLLNEQFF.

This clonotype was observed many times. V gene TRBV2 combines with J gene TRBJ2-7; D may be TRBD1 (6 bases). Germline assignment: CDR1 SNHLY and CDR2 FYNNEI. Trimming removed 6 bases from V and 3 bases from J, with 9 bases in between. This CDR3 region has 12 residues. This CDR3 reads CASREDSYEQYF. The CDR3 nucleotides read TGTGCCAGCAGGGAGGACAGCTACGAGCAGTACTTC.

This clonotype was seen only a few times. The rearrangement uses TRBV11-3 and TRBJ1-1; D gene unclear. The V gene's germline CDR1 is SGHNT and CDR2 YENEEA. The CDR3 length is 12 residues. The V and J ends lost 5 bases and 11 bases respectively, with 15 bases between them. The CDR3 sequence is CASSPRKVKAFF. For the CDR3, the DNA is TGTGCCAGCAGCCCCAGGAAGGTGAAGGCTTTCTTT.

This clonotype appeared many times. CDR3 sequence reads: CASSSNRGQPQHF. The DNA of the CDR3 is TGTGCCAGCAGCTCCAACAGGGGCCAGCCCCAGCATTTT. The V call is TRBV5-6, the J call TRBJ1-5; 7 nucleotides line up with TRBD1. The V and J ends lost 3 bases and 7 bases, in that order; junction bases with no gene match: 4. There are 13 residues in the CDR3. Germline assignment: CDR1 SGHDT and CDR2 YYEEEE.

This clonotype has just a few counts. This chain uses TRBV7-2 with TRBJ2-1, with D perhaps assigned TRBD1 or TRBD2 (5 bases each). The ends were cut back, 5 bases at V and 6 bases at J, with 20 bases in the middle. The germline V gene encodes CDR1 SGHTA and CDR2 FQGNSA. The CDR3 contains 16 residues. CDR3 in DNA: TGTGCCAGCAGCCCCCCGAGGGGTGGTTCTGGCAATGAGCAGTTCTTC. This translates into CASSPPRGGSGNEQFF.

This clonotype was picked up many times. The chain combines TRBV5-1 with TRBJ2-2, with 10 bases lining up with TRBD1. Germline V gives CDR1 SGHRS, CDR2 YFSETQ. The CDR3 extends over 16 amino acids. V lost 4 bases, J lost 5 bases, and 8 bases stayed unmatched. Written as DNA, the CDR3 is TGCGCCAGCAGCCCCACAGGACAGGGGGGTACCGGGGAGCTGTTTTTT. Translating it yields CASSPTGQGGTGELFF.

In its sample, this clonotype was seen many times. This chain uses TRBV20-1 with TRBJ1-1, with D maybe TRBD1 (6 bases). The V and J ends lost 6 bases and 3 bases respectively, with 14 bases between them. The CDR3 loop spans 13 amino acids. CDR1 DFQATT and CDR2 SNEGSKA come from the germline V gene (reference sequence). The CDR3 protein is CSAPRGWDTEAFF. The CDR3 DNA reads as TGCAGTGCCCCTAGGGGGTGGGACACTGAAGCTTTCTTT.

For this clonotype: Being one base from a much bigger clone, this may be a read error. The chain couples TRBV2 to TRBJ2-5; a possible D gene is TRBD1 (6 bases). Germline V lookup: CDR1 SNHLY, CDR2 FYNNEI. V was cut by 10 bases and J by 4 bases, with 13 bases left in between. This CDR3 is 12 amino acids long. CDR3 nucleotide sequence: TGTGCCAACAGGGACGAAGGAGAGACCCAGTACTTC. Its translation is CANRDEGETQYF.

This clonotype was observed at least ten times. The V and J genes are TRBV10-2 and TRBJ2-7; D is unclear. Trimming removed 11 bases from V and 5 bases from J, with 19 bases in between. The V gene's germline CDR1 is WSHSY and CDR2 SAAADI. The CDR3 totals 13 residues. As DNA, the CDR3 is TGCGCCTCCCTGGGTCAACAGATCGACGAGCAGTACTTC. It is translated as CASLGQQIDEQYF.

The chain joins TRBV5-4 to TRBJ2-2, with D unresolved. Looked up from germline, CDR1 is SGHNT and CDR2 is YYREEE (reference sequence). CDR3 length: 14 amino acids. V gave up 7 bases and J gave up 1 base, with 11 bases separating them. The CDR3 coding sequence is TGTGCCAGCCGCTCGGACGGGAACACCGGGGAGCTGTTTTTT. It specifies CASRSDGNTGELFF.

There are many counts of this clonotype. The rearrangement joins TRBV10-3 to TRBJ1-1; TRBD1 matches 7 bases. This CDR3 has 13 amino acids. Germline CDR1 and CDR2: ENHRY and SYGVKD. The J segment lost 1 base and the V segment lost 9 bases, leaving 5 bases of the junction unmatched. This CDR3 is CAIRAGGNTEAFF. CDR3 sequence (DNA): TGTGCCATACGCGCAGGGGGGAACACTGAAGCTTTCTTT.

This clonotype was detected many times. DNA of the CDR3: TGTGCCAGCAGCCCTACCAGGCGGTCTCCCTACGAGCAGTACTTC. Its protein product is CASSPTRRSPYEQYF. V usage is TRBV21-1 and J usage is TRBJ2-7. TRBV21-1 is deemed a pseudogene. The CDR3 extends over 15 amino acids.

The rearrangement uses TRBV6-5 and TRBJ2-7; D possibly uses TRBD1 or TRBD2 (5 bases each). Germline CDR1 reads MNHEY; CDR2 reads SVGAGI. The CDR3 runs to 18 residues. V was pared by 2 bases and J by 2 bases, with 22 bases between. DNA of the CDR3: TGTGCCAGCAGTTACACCGGAGCTGAGGGGTCCCCAGCCTACGAGCAGTACTTC. It codes for CASSYTGAEGSPAYEQYF.